The 5 T cell receptor beta chains below all came from one sample that was sequenced in a study of CD8 T cells in ankylosing spondylitis. MiXCR, applied by TCRdb to the 5' RACE reads, yields one record per CDR3 protein. The repertoire has 250,000 to 350,000 distinct CDR3 sequences, about 20% of them found once; the top ten carry about 3.7%. The sequenced sample consisted of blood, either unsorted or a sorted T cell fraction (not recorded which). The receptors shown here come from a female donor with ankylosing spondylitis or in good health (not recorded which).

This clonotype was observed a handful of times. This chain uses TRBV29-1 with TRBJ2-1; 9 bases agree with TRBD2. The CDR3 runs 14 residues. J was trimmed by 3 bases and V by 3 bases; bases with no gene match: 3. Germline CDR1 is SQVTM and CDR2 is ANQGSEA. CDR3 sequence (DNA): TGCAGCGTTGACGGGACTAGCCGCTACAATGAGCAGTTCTTC. This translates into CSVDGTSRYNEQFF.

This clonotype has just a few counts. This rearrangement joins TRBV27 to TRBJ2-7; 8 positions agree with TRBD1. Germline trimming cut 6 bases from V and 2 bases from J; bases unmatched to any gene: 6. This CDR3 has 14 amino acids. In germline, CDR1 is MNHEY, CDR2 SMNVEV (reference sequence). The DNA of the CDR3 is TGTGCCAGCAGAAATGGACAGGGACCCTACGAGCAGTACTTC. Residues: CASRNGQGPYEQYF.

This clonotype showed up just a few times. The DNA of the CDR3 is TGTGCCAGCAGCGTAGAGCTAGCGGGAGTCGGCGGGGAGCTGTTTTTT. Residues: CASSVELAGVGGELFF. This chain links TRBV9 with TRBJ2-2; 10 nucleotides match TRBD2. V shed 0 bases and J 7 bases; nucleotides not matched to a gene: 6. The germline gives CDR1 SGDLS, CDR2 YYNGEE. The CDR3 spans 16 residues.

This clonotype has more than one count but fewer than ten. The rearrangement uses TRBV2 and TRBJ2-2, with TRBD1 matching 11 bases. From germline, CDR1 is SNHLY and CDR2 FYNNEI. Trimming at V came to 4 bases and at J to 6 bases, leaving 7 bases not matched to a gene. This CDR3 contains 16 residues. CDR3 nucleotides: TGTGCCAGCAGTGGGCTTCGGACAGGGGGCTCCGGGGAGCTGTTTTTT. Protein product: CASSGLRTGGSGELFF.

This clonotype was recorded a few times. This chain uses TRBV29-1 with TRBJ2-3; 13 nucleotides agree with TRBD2. Germline values: CDR1 SQVTM, CDR2 ANQGSEA. J gave up 4 bases and V 3 bases, and 22 bases lay outside the gene matches. This CDR3 is 21 amino acids long. CDR3 sequence (DNA): TGCAGCGTTGAGACCCTCGGGACTAGCGGGAAATTCCTAAGTCTAGCAGATACGCAGTATTTT. Protein sequence: CSVETLGTSGKFLSLADTQYF.